This TCR beta chain emerged from a study of molecular identifiers for immune sequencing clone quantification. The V end lost 3 bases, the J end lost 2 bases, and 5 bases lay between the germline ends. The germline gives CDR1 MDHEN, CDR2 SYDVKM. This CDR3 has 13 residues. This clonotype has a count of ten or more. TCRdb re-called the PCR reads with MiXCR, one entry per CDR3 protein. The sample shows some 590,000 distinct CDR3 sequences, 25% of them seen only once. The chain carries TRBV28 and TRBJ1-5; D unclear. The sample comprised naive CD8+ T cells from blood, with Jurkat cell RNA spiked in. Noted subset: FACS-sorted CD8+CD4-CCR7+CD45RA+ naive T cells. The source of this sequence is a human donor in good health. Some libraries in this study had Jurkat cell RNA spiked in. The CDR3, as DNA: TGTGCCAGCAGTTTCTGGGGCAATCAGCCCCAGCATTTT. Protein product: CASSFWGNQPQHF.